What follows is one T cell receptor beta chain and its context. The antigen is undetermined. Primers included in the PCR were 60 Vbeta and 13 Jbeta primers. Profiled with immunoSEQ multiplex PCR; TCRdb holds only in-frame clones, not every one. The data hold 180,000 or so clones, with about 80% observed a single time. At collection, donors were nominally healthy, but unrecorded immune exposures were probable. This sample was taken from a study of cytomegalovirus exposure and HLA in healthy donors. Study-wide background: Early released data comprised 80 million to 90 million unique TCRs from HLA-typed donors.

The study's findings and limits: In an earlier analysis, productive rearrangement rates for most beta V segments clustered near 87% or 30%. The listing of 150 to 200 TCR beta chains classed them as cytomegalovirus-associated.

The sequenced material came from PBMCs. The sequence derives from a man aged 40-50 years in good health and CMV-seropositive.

In nucleotides, the CDR3 is TGTGCCAGCACCCGGGGACTAGCGGGAGAGACCCAGTACTTC. This sequence encodes CASTRGLAGETQYF. The rearrangement joins TRBV2 to TRBJ2-5; 12 bases line up with TRBD2. CDR3 length: 14 amino acids. The germline gives CDR1 SNHLY, CDR2 FYNNEI. Trimming took 7 bases from V and 4 from J; bases not matched to a gene: 4. Complete variable domain (other parts from reference TRBV2 and TRBJ2-5): EPEVTQTPSHQVTQMGQEVILRCVPISNHLYFYWYRQILGQKVEFLVSFYNNEISEKSEIFDDQFSVERPDGSNFTLKIRSTKLEDSAMYFCASTRGLAGETQYFGPGTRLLVL.